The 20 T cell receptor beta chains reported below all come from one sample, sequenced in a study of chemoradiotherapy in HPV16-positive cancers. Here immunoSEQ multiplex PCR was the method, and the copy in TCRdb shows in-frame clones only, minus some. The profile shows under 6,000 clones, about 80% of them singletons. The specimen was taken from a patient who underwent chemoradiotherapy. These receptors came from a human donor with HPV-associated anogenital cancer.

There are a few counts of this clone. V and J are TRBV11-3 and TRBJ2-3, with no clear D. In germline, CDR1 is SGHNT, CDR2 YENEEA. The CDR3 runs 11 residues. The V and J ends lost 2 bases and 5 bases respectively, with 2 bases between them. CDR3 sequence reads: CASSLIDTQYF. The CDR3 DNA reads TGTGCCAGCAGCTTAATAGATACGCAGTATTTT.

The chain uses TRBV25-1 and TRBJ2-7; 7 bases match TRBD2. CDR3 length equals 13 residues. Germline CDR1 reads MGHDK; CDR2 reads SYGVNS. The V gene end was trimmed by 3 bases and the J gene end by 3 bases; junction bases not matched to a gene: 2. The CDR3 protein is CASSDPSGYEQYF. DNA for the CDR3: TGTGCCAGCAGTGATCCTAGCGGCTACGAGCAGTACTTC.

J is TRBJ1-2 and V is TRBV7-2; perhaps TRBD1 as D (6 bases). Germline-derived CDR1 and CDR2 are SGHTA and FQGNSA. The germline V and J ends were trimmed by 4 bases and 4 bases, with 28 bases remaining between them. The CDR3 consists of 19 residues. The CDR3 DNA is TGTGCCAGCAGCTCTCTAGGGGGTCTTTCGGCGGAGGGAGGCTATGGCTACACCTTC. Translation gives CASSSLGGLSAEGGYGYTF.

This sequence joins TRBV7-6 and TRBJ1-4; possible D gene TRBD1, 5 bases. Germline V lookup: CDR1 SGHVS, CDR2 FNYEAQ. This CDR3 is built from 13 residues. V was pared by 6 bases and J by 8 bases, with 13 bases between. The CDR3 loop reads CASSSTAEEKLFF. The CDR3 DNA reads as TGTGCCAGCAGTTCGACAGCAGAGGAAAAACTGTTTTTT.

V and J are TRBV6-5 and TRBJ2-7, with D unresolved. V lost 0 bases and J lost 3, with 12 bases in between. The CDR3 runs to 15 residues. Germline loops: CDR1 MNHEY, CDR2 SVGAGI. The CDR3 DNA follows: TGTGCCAGCAGTTACTCGTTTGGGTCCGACTACGAGCAGTACTTC. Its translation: CASSYSFGSDYEQYF.

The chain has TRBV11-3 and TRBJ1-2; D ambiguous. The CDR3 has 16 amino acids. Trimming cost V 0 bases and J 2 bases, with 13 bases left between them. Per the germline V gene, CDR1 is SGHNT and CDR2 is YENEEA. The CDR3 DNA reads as TGTGCCAGCAGCTTAGAGGGCCGAGAAGCGAACTATGGCTACACCTTC. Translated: CASSLEGREANYGYTF.

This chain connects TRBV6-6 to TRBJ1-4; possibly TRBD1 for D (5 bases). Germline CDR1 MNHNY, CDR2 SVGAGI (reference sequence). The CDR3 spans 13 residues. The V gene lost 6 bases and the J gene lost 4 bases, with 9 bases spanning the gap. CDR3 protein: CASSRDYNEKLFF. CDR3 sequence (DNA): TGTGCCAGCAGCCGGGACTATAATGAAAAACTGTTTTTT.

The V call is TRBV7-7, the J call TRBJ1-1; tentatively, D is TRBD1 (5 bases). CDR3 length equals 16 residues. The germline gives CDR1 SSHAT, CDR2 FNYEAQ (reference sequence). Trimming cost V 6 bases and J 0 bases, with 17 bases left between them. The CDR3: CASREGFGWVNTEAFF. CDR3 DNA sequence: TGTGCCAGCAGAGAGGGGTTCGGATGGGTGAACACTGAAGCTTTCTTT.

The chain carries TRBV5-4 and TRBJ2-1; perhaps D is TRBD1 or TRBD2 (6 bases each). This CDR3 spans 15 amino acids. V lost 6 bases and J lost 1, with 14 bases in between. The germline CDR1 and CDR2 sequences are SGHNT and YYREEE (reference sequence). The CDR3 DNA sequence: TGTGCCAGCACCCGACGAGGGGGGTCCTACAATGAGCAGTTCTTC. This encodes CASTRRGGSYNEQFF.

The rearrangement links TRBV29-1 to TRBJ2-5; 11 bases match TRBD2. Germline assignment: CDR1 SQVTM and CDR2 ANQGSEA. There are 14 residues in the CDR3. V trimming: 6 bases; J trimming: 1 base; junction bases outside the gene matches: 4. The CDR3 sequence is CSVASGRPQETQYF. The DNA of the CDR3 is TGCAGCGTGGCTAGCGGGAGGCCCCAAGAGACCCAGTACTTC.

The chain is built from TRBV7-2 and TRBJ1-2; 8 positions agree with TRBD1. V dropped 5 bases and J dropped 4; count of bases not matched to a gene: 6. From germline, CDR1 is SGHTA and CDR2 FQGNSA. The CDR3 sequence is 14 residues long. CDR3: CASSPDRGIYGYTF. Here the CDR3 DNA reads TGTGCCAGCAGCCCAGACAGGGGCATCTATGGCTACACCTTC.

The CDR3 DNA is TGTGCCAGCAGCTTAGATCGCGGGGGGGCTCGAACCGGGGAGCTGTTTTTT. Translated, it gives CASSLDRGGARTGELFF. The rearrangement joins TRBV7-2 to TRBJ2-2; 9 bases are shared with TRBD2. The V segment lost 1 base and the J segment 5 bases; nucleotides outside the gene matches: 8. CDR1 and CDR2 (germline): SGHTA, FQGNSA. The CDR3 runs to 17 residues.

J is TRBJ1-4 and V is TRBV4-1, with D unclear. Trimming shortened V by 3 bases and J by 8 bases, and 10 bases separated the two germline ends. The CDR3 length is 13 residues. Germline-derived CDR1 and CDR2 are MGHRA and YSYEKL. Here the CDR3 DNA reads TGCGCCAGCAGCCACCCCAGGACCGAAAAACTGTTTTTT. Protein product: CASSHPRTEKLFF.

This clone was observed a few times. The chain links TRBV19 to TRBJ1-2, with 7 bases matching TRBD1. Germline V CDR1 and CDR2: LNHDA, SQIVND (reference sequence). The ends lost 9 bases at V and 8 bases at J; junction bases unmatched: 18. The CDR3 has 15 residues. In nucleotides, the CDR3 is TGTGCCAGCCACTCCCGCGATACAGGGGAATACGGCTACACCTTC. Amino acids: CASHSRDTGEYGYTF.

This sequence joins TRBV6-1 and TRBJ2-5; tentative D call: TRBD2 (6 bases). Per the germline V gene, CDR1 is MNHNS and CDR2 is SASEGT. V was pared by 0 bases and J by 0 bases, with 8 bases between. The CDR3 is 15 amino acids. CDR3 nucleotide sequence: TGTGCCAGCAGTGAAGCGCGGGGAAACCAAGAGACCCAGTACTTC. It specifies CASSEARGNQETQYF.

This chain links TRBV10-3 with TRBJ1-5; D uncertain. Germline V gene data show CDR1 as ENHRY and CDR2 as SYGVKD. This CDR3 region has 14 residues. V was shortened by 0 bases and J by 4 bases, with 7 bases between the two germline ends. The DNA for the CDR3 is TGTGCCATCAGTGAGTCCTGGGGAAATCAGCCCCAGCATTTT. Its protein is CAISESWGNQPQHF.

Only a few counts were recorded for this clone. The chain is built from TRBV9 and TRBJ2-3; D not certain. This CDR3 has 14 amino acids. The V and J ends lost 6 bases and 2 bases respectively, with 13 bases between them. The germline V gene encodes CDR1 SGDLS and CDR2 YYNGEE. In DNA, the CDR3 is TGTGCCAGCAACCCCATTAGGTCCACAGATACGCAGTATTTT. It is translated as CASNPIRSTDTQYF.

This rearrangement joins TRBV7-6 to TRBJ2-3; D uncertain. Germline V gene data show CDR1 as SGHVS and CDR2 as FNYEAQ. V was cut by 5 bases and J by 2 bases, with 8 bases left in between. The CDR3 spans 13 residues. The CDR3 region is CASSRTYTDTQYF. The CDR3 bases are TGTGCCAGCAGCCGGACCTACACAGATACGCAGTATTTT.

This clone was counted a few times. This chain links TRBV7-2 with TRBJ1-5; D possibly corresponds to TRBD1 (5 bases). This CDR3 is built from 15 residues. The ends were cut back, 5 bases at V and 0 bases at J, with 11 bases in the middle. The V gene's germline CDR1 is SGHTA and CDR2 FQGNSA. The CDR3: CASSIQVNSNQPQHF. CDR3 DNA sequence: TGTGCCAGCAGCATACAGGTTAATAGCAATCAGCCCCAGCATTTT.

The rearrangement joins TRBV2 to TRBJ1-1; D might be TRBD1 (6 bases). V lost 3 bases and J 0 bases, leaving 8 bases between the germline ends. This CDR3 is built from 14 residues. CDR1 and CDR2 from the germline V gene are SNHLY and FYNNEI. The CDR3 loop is CASSDQGLNTEAFF. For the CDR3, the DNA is TGTGCCAGCAGTGACCAGGGGTTGAACACTGAAGCTTTCTTT.